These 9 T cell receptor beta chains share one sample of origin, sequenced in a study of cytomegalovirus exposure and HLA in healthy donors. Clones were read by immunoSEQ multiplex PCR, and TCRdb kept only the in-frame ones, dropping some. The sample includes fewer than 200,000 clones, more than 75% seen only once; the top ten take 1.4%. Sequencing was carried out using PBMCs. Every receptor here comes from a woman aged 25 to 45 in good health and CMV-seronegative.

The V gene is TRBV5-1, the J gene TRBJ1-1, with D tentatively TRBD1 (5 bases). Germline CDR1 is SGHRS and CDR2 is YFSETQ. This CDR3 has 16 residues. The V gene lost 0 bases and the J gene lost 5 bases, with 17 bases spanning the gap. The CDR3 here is CASSLGYGVRGTEAFF. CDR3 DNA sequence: TGCGCCAGCAGCTTGGGATACGGGGTACGGGGGACTGAAGCTTTCTTT. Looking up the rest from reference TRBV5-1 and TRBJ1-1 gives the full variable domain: KAGVTQTPRYLIKTRGQQVTLSCSPISGHRSVSWYQQTPGQGLQFLFEYFSETQRNKGNFPGRFSGRQFSNSRSEMNVSTLELGDSALYLCASSLGYGVRGTEAFFGQGTRLTVV.

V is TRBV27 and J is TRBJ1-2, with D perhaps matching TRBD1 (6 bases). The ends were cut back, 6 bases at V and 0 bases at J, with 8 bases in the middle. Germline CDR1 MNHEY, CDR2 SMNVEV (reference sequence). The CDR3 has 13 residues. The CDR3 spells CASRQGANYGYTF. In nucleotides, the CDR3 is TGTGCCAGCAGACAGGGAGCTAACTATGGCTACACCTTC.

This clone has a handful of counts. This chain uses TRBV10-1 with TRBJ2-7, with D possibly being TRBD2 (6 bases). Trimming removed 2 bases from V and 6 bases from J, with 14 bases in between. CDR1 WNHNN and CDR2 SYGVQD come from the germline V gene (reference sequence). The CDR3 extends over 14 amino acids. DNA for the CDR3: TGCGCCAGCAGTGAGGCTCCGGAGGGTTTCGAGCAGTACTTC. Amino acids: CASSEAPEGFEQYF.

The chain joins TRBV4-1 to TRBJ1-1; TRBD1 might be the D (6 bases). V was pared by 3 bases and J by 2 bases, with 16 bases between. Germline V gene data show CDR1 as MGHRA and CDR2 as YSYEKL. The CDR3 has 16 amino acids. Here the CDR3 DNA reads TGCGCCAGCAGCCATAACAGGGACCGCCTAAACACTGAAGCTTTCTTT. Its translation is CASSHNRDRLNTEAFF.

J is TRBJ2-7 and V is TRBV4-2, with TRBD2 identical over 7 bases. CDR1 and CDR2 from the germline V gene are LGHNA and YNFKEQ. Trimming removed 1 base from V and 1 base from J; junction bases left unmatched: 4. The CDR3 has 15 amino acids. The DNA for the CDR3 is TGTGCCAGCAGCCAAGCACCGGGGGGTTCCTACGAGCAGTACTTC. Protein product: CASSQAPGGSYEQYF.

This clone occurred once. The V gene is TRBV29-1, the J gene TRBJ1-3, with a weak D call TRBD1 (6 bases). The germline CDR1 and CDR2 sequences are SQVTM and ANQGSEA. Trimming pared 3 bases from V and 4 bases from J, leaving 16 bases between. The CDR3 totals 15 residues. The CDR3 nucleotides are TGCAGCGTTGAGCTTCCGGGGACACGGGGAAACACCATATATTTT. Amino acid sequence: CSVELPGTRGNTIYF.

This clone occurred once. The CDR3 DNA reads TGCGCCAGCAGTCTGACACAGGGTAAAAACATTCAGTACTTC. Its protein is CASSLTQGKNIQYF. This chain joins TRBV4-1 and TRBJ2-4, with a tentative D call TRBD1 (6 bases). CDR1 is MGHRA and CDR2 is YSYEKL in the germline V gene. The germline V and J ends were trimmed by 6 bases and 4 bases, with 13 bases remaining between them. This CDR3 region has 14 residues.

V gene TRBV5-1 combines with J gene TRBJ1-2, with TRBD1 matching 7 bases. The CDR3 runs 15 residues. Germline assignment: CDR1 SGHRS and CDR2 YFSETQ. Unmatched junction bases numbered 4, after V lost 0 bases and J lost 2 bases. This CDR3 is CASSLGGTANYGYTF. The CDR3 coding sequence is TGCGCCAGCAGCTTGGGGGGGACAGCCAACTATGGCTACACCTTC.

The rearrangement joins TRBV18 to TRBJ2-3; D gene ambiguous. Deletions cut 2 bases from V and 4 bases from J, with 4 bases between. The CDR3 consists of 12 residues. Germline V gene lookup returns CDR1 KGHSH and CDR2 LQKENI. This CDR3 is CASSPGADTQYF. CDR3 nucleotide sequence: TGTGCCAGCTCACCAGGAGCAGATACGCAGTATTTT.